Listed below are T cell receptor beta chains from one sample, sequenced in a study of chemoradiotherapy in HPV16-positive cancers. Clones were sequenced by immunoSEQ multiplex PCR, and TCRdb holds only the in-frame ones, with some missing. Of roughly 29,000 clones in the sample, 90% to 95% were seen once. The starting material was blood, obtained from a patient who underwent chemoradiotherapy. The receptors derive from a human donor with HPV-associated anogenital cancer. Each CDR3 is given with its conserved first and last residue. Each record gives: V gene, J gene, clone size, D gene, CDR3 DNA, CDR3 protein. D genes are given only for firm matches. The size entry is marked missing in some rows and otherwise reads once, few, many or a size class.

V: TRBV5-1
J: TRBJ2-7
size: NA
D: TRBD2
DNA: TGCGCCAGCAGCTTTGGGGGGGGAACCTACGAGCAGTACTTC
CDR3: CASSFGGGTYEQYF

V: TRBV4-1
J: TRBJ2-1
size: NA
D: NA
DNA: TGCGCCAGCAGCCAAGATCTAGGAGTTAATGAGCAGTTCTTC
CDR3: CASSQDLGVNEQFF

V: TRBV14
J: TRBJ2-6
size: NA
D: NA
DNA: TGTGCCAGCAGCCAAGCCAGGCGACCCTCTGGGGCCAACGTCCTGACTTTC
CDR3: CASSQARRPSGANVLTF

V: TRBV5-1
J: TRBJ2-5
size: NA
D: NA
DNA: TGCGCCAGCAGCTTAATCCAAGAGACCCAGTACTTC
CDR3: CASSLIQETQYF

V: TRBV7-6
J: TRBJ2-7
size: NA
D: NA
DNA: TGTGCCAGCAGCTTAGGGCTAGATGGTACCGAGCAGTACTTC
CDR3: CASSLGLDGTEQYF

V: TRBV18
J: TRBJ2-7
size: NA
D: NA
DNA: TGTGCCAGCTCCCTCACTAGCAACTACGAGCAGTACTTC
CDR3: CASSLTSNYEQYF

V: TRBV5-1
J: TRBJ2-7
size: NA
D: NA
DNA: TGCGCCAGCAGCTTGGCCGGCCAGCTTGTGTTC
CDR3: CASSLAGQLVF

V: TRBV6-1
J: TRBJ2-7
size: NA
D: TRBD2
DNA: TGTGCCAGCAGGGGTCTAGCGGGAGCGAACGAGCAGTACTTC
CDR3: CASRGLAGANEQYF

V: TRBV4-3
J: TRBJ1-1
size: NA
D: NA
DNA: TGCGCCAGCAGCCAGGGCCGGGCAGCGAACACTGAAGCTTTCTTT
CDR3: CASSQGRAANTEAFF

V: TRBV7-8
J: TRBJ1-2
size: NA
D: NA
DNA: TGTGCCAGCAGCTTAGCGATATCGGGGGGCGCCGGCTATGGCTACACCTTC
CDR3: CASSLAISGGAGYGYTF

V: TRBV27
J: TRBJ2-1
size: NA
D: TRBD2
DNA: TGTGCCAGCAGTTCCCCTAGCGGAGCCTACAATGAGCAGTTCTTC
CDR3: CASSSPSGAYNEQFF

V: TRBV7-8
J: TRBJ2-4
size: NA
D: NA
DNA: TGTGCCAGCAGCTTAGATAGCGGTGTAACCAAAAACATTCAGTACTTC
CDR3: CASSLDSGVTKNIQYF

V: TRBV5-1
J: TRBJ2-1
size: NA
D: TRBD2
DNA: TGCGCCAGCAGCTTGAGTGGCGGGGGCTACAATGAGCAGTTCTTC
CDR3: CASSLSGGGYNEQFF

V: TRBV7-9
J: TRBJ1-2
size: once
D: NA
DNA: TGTGCCAGCAGCTTAGCGGTCATTAACTATGGCTACACCTTC
CDR3: CASSLAVINYGYTF

V: TRBV29-1
J: TRBJ2-7
size: NA
D: NA
DNA: TGCAGCGTTGAGGCTTCAGGGATCGGGCAGTACTTC
CDR3: CSVEASGIGQYF

V: TRBV6-4
J: TRBJ2-2
size: NA
D: NA
DNA: TGTGCCAGCAGTGAAAAGGGGATCAGCACCGGGGAGCTGTTTTTT
CDR3: CASSEKGISTGELFF

V: TRBV2
J: TRBJ2-5
size: NA
D: TRBD2
DNA: TGTGCCAGCAATGGACTAGCGGGGCGACCGTACCAAGAGACCCAGTACTTC
CDR3: CASNGLAGRPYQETQYF

V: TRBV27
J: TRBJ2-7
size: NA
D: TRBD2
DNA: TGTGCCTCGGGACTAGCGGGAGGAGGCTCCTACGAGCAGTACTTC
CDR3: CASGLAGGGSYEQYF

V: TRBV19
J: TRBJ2-7
size: NA
D: TRBD1
DNA: TGTGCCAGTACTTATTCGACAGGGTCCTACGAGCAGTACTTC
CDR3: CASTYSTGSYEQYF

V: TRBV25-1
J: TRBJ1-4
size: NA
D: NA
DNA: TGTGCCAGCAGCACAGGAGCGCGGGAAAAACTGTTTTTT
CDR3: CASSTGAREKLFF

V: TRBV7-8
J: TRBJ1-2
size: few
D: TRBD1
DNA: TGTGCCAGCAGCTTAGCAGGGGGCTCTGGCTACACCTTC
CDR3: CASSLAGGSGYTF

V: TRBV27
J: TRBJ1-1
size: NA
D: TRBD1
DNA: TGTGCCAGCAGTTTCCCCGACAGGGCCGAGGGGCCTATGAACACTGAAGCTTTCTTT
CDR3: CASSFPDRAEGPMNTEAFF

V: TRBV4-2
J: TRBJ1-2
size: NA
D: TRBD1
DNA: TGTGCCAGCAGCCAGACAGGGAATGGCTACACCTTC
CDR3: CASSQTGNGYTF

V: TRBV10-3
J: TRBJ2-5
size: NA
D: NA
DNA: TGTGCCACCTGGACGGGTGACCAAGAGACCCAGTACTTC
CDR3: CATWTGDQETQYF

V: TRBV11-2
J: TRBJ1-1
size: NA
D: NA
DNA: TGTGCCAGCAGCTTGGCCTACGGACGAAGGGGGATGAACACTGAAGCTTTCTTT
CDR3: CASSLAYGRRGMNTEAFF

V: TRBV16
J: TRBJ1-5
size: once
D: NA
DNA: TGTGCCAGCAGCGAGTCGGGTCGCGATCAGCCCCAGCATTTT
CDR3: CASSESGRDQPQHF

V: TRBV5-4
J: TRBJ2-7
size: NA
D: TRBD1
DNA: TGTGCCAGCAGCTTGAGGGACAGGGTAACCTACGAGCAGTACTTC
CDR3: CASSLRDRVTYEQYF

V: TRBV7-6
J: TRBJ2-2
size: few
D: NA
DNA: TGTGCCAGCAGCTACCGACAGGCATCAAACACCGGGGAGCTGTTTTTT
CDR3: CASSYRQASNTGELFF